This T cell receptor (beta chain) was documented in a study of OX40 agonist ivuxolimab in advanced cancers. Across the whole study: Each patient was given ivuxolimab into a vein every 2 weeks, at 0.01 to 10 mg/kg. Three partial responders included one hepatocellular carcinoma patient and two cutaneous melanoma patients.

Study observations and caveats: In the 0.1-3.0 mg/kg groups, partial responders showed among the lowest expansion. At 0.1 to 3.0 mg/kg, clonal expansion of CD4+ and CD8+ blood T cells had occurred by week 6.

Clones were read by immunoSEQ multiplex PCR, and TCRdb kept only the in-frame ones, dropping some. The sample has 60,000 to 85,000 clones, 75% to 90% seen once. The CDR3 is 15 amino acids. Germline CDR1 is MDHEN and CDR2 is SYDVKM. The trim removed 5 bases at V and 5 bases at J, leaving 7 bases unmatched. As regards this clone: The antigen remains unidentified.

The sequenced sample was CD4+ or CD8+ T cells sorted from blood, obtained in a trial of the OX40 agonist ivuxolimab. This sequence originates from an adult with an advanced solid tumor such as melanoma, head and neck, liver or kidney cancer. The chain carries TRBV28 and TRBJ1-4; 8 nucleotides agree with TRBD1. The CDR3 DNA follows: TGTGCCAGCAGTGTGTACAGGGGGGAAAATGAAAAACTGTTTTTT. Residues: CASSVYRGENEKLFF. Drawing the rest from reference TRBV28 and TRBJ1-4, the complete variable domain is DVKVTQSSRYLVKRTGEKVFLECVQDMDHENMFWYRQDPGLGLRLIYFSYDVKMKEKGDIPEGYSVSREKKERFSLILESASTNQTSMYLCASSVYRGENEKLFFGSGTQLSVL.